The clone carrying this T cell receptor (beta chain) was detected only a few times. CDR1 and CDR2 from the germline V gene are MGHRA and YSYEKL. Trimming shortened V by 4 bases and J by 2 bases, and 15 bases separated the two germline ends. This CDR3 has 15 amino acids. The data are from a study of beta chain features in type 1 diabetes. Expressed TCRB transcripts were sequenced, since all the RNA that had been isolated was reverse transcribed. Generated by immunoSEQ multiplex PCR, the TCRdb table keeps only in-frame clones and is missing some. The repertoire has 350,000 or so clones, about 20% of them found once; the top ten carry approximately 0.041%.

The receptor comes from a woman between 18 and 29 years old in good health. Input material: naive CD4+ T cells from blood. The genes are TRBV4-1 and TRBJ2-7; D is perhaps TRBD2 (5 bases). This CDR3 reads CASSPQEGGPYEQYF. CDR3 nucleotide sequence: TGCGCCAGCAGCCCTCAAGAGGGTGGTCCCTACGAGCAGTACTTC.